Listed below are T cell receptor beta chains from one sample, sequenced in a study of cytomegalovirus exposure and HLA in healthy donors. Profiled with immunoSEQ multiplex PCR; TCRdb holds only in-frame clones, not every one. The sample includes approximately 110,000 clones, about 78% of them seen just once. The sample comprised PBMCs. These receptors all stem from a woman aged 40 to 50 in good health and CMV-seropositive. Both conserved end residues are part of each CDR3. The order of the fields is CDR3 length, clone size, J gene, V gene, D gene, CDR3 DNA, CDR3 protein. The D gene is left open where the match is weak. Clone size is given for some rows only: seen once, a few or many times, or a class if the clone is expanded.

17	.	TRBJ1-2	TRBV21-1	.	TGTGCCAGCAGCAAAATAGTATGGACAGCTGGTAACTATGGCTACACCTTC	CASSKIVWTAGNYGYTF
13	few	TRBJ2-7	TRBV29-1	.	TGCAGCGTTGAGGGAGGGGGAAGGTACGAGCAGTACTTC	CSVEGGGRYEQYF
12	.	TRBJ1-2	TRBV29-1	TRBD1	TGCAGCGCCCAGACAGGGACCTATGGCTACACCTTC	CSAQTGTYGYTF
14	.	TRBJ2-5	TRBV28	TRBD2	TGTGCCAGCAGTTTATCGGGGGGGCGGGAGACCCAGTACTTC	CASSLSGGRETQYF
16	.	TRBJ1-2	TRBV5-4	TRBD1	TGTGCCAGCAGCTCGTCACCGGGACAGGGATACTATGGCTACACCTTC	CASSSSPGQGYYGYTF
13	few	TRBJ1-1	TRBV19	.	TGTGCCAGTAGTCAGGGCGGCAGGACTGAAGCTTTCTTT	CASSQGGRTEAFF
13	few	TRBJ2-3	TRBV7-2	.	TGTGCCAGCAGCTTAGCCCATGCAGATACGCAGTATTTT	CASSLAHADTQYF
14	.	TRBJ2-1	TRBV19	.	TGTGCCAGTTCAGGGTGGAGCTCCTACAATGAGCAGTTCTTC	CASSGWSSYNEQFF
16	few	TRBJ2-3	TRBV23-1	TRBD1	TGCGCCAGCAGTCCGGGGGACAGGGGGCAGAAAGATACGCAGTATTTT	CASSPGDRGQKDTQYF
14	.	TRBJ2-5	TRBV18	.	TGTGCCAGCTCACCCCGACAGCCACAAGAGACCCAGTACTTC	CASSPRQPQETQYF